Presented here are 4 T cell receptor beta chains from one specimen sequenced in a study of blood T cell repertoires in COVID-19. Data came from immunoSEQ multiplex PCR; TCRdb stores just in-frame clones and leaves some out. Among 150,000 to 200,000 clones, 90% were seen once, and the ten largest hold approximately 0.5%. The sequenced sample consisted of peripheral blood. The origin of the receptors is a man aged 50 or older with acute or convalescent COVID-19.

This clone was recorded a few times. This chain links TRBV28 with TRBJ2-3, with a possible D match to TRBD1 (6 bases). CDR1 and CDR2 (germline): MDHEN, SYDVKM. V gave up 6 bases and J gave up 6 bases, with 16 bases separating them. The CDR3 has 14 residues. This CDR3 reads CASRPVGAGDTQYF. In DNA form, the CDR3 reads TGTGCCAGCAGACCCGTGGGGGCAGGGGATACGCAGTATTTT.

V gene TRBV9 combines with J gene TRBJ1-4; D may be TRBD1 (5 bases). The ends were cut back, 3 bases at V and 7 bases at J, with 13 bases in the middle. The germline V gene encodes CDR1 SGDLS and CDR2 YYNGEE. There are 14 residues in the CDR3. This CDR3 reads CASSAGGVSEKLFF. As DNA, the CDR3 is TGTGCCAGCAGCGCGGGGGGGGTCAGTGAAAAACTGTTTTTT.

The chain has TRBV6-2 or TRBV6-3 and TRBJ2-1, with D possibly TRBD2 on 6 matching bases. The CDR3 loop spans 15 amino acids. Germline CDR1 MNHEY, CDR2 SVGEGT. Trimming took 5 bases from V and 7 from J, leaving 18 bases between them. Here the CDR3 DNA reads TGTGCCAGCAGTGCCCCAGACAGAGGAGGGAATGAGCAGTTCTTC. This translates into CASSAPDRGGNEQFF.

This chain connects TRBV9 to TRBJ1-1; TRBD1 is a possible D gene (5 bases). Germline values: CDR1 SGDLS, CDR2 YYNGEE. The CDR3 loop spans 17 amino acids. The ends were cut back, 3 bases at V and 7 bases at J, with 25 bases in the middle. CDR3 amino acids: CASSARNSGPRIREAFF. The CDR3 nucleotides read TGTGCCAGCAGCGCCAGAAATTCAGGGCCGAGAATTCGTGAAGCTTTCTTT.